These 23 T cell receptor beta chains came from one sample sequenced in a study of blood T cell repertoires in COVID-19. Only in-frame clones appear in the TCRdb table, and some are missing; sequencing was by immunoSEQ multiplex PCR. Here the sample spans around 130,000 clones, roughly 80% being singletons. Material for sequencing was peripheral blood. Receptor source: a woman between 55 and 75 years old with acute or convalescent COVID-19.

The chain has TRBV18 and TRBJ2-5, with D perhaps matching TRBD1 (5 bases). This CDR3 region has 14 residues. Trimming took off 1 base at V and 3 bases at J, with 9 bases between the two ends. CDR1 and CDR2 (germline): KGHSH, LQKENI. The CDR3 DNA sequence: TGTGCCAGCTCACCACGACAGTCCGAAGAGACCCAGTACTTC. It is translated as CASSPRQSEETQYF.

The chain links TRBV3-1 (or the pseudogene TRBV3-2) to TRBJ1-4, with a tentative D call TRBD1 (5 bases). This CDR3 region has 12 residues. With 5 bases removed from V and 7 bases from J, the gap between germline ends came to 8 bases. CDR1 and CDR2 (germline): LGHDT, YNNKEL (reference sequence). CDR3 sequence: CASSGRGEKLFF. As DNA, the CDR3 is TGTGCCAGCAGCGGGAGGGGTGAAAAACTGTTTTTT.

The rearrangement uses TRBV12-3 or TRBV12-4 and TRBJ1-2; D is possibly TRBD1 (5 bases). The CDR3 has 13 amino acids. V was pared by 2 bases and J by 8 bases, with 12 bases between. The CDR3 spells CASSLWERGGYTF. The DNA of the CDR3 is TGTGCCAGCAGTTTATGGGAAAGGGGAGGCTACACCTTC.

This chain joins TRBV10-3 and TRBJ2-5, with D possibly TRBD1 on 7 matching bases. The CDR3 is 13 amino acids. Germline lookup yields CDR1 ENHRY and CDR2 SYGVKD. V lost 6 bases and J lost 3, with 11 bases in between. The CDR3 nucleotides read TGTGCCATCAGGCGGGACAGTGAAGAGACCCAGTACTTC. Translation: CAIRRDSEETQYF.

V and J are TRBV6-5 and TRBJ1-2, with a tentative D call TRBD1 (6 bases). Trimming pared 2 bases from V and 2 bases from J, leaving 9 bases between. The germline V gene encodes CDR1 MNHEY and CDR2 SVGAGI. This CDR3 spans 14 amino acids. CDR3 nucleotides: TGTGCCAGCAGTTACCGGCAGGGGAACTATGGCTACACCTTC. This codes for CASSYRQGNYGYTF.

The V call is TRBV29-1, the J call TRBJ2-7, with D perhaps TRBD1 (6 bases). The CDR3 is made up of 14 amino acids. The V gene lost 4 bases and the J gene lost 5 bases, with 18 bases spanning the gap. The germline gives CDR1 SQVTM, CDR2 ANQGSEA. CDR3 amino acids: CSVVSAVGGHEQYF. CDR3 coding DNA: TGCAGCGTTGTTTCGGCGGTAGGGGGACACGAGCAGTACTTC.

This sequence joins TRBV4-1 and TRBJ2-1; the D is unclear. Germline CDR1 MGHRA, CDR2 YSYEKL. The CDR3 is 14 amino acids. V lost 4 bases and J lost 5, with 12 bases in between. CDR3 DNA: TGCGCCAGCAGCCTGACTGCGATCCACAATGAGCAGTTCTTC. This sequence encodes CASSLTAIHNEQFF.

The rearrangement links TRBV6-1 to TRBJ1-1; 9 nucleotides align to TRBD1. The CDR3 extends over 14 amino acids. Germline V gene lookup returns CDR1 MNHNS and CDR2 SASEGT. Trimming cost V 7 bases and J 4 bases; bases outside gene matches: 7. CDR3 region: CASNIRDRVTEAFF. In DNA, the CDR3 is TGTGCCAGCAACATCCGGGACAGGGTCACTGAAGCTTTCTTT.

This clone showed up just once. This sequence joins TRBV6-5 and TRBJ1-1, with a possible D match to TRBD1 (6 bases). The V end was cut by 4 bases, the J end by 8 bases, with 8 bases between. The CDR3 extends over 11 amino acids. The germline V gene encodes CDR1 MNHEY and CDR2 SVGAGI. This CDR3 is CASSFQGEAFF. The CDR3 bases are TGTGCCAGCAGTTTCCAGGGGGAAGCTTTCTTT.

The chain is built from TRBV5-1 and TRBJ2-7; 7 bases match TRBD1. Germline CDR1 and CDR2: SGHRS and YFSETQ. The CDR3 is made up of 13 amino acids. The trim removed 4 bases at V and 7 bases at J, leaving 8 bases unmatched. The CDR3 sequence: CASSVTGAEEQYV. As DNA, the CDR3 is TGCGCCAGCAGCGTCACAGGGGCTGAGGAGCAGTACGTC.

The V call is TRBV7-2, the J call TRBJ1-1; maybe TRBD1 (5 bases). Germline CDR1 reads SGHTA; CDR2 reads FQGNSA. The ends were cut back, 4 bases at V and 4 bases at J, with 16 bases in the middle. The CDR3 contains 15 residues. The chain's CDR3 is CASSWGPGVGTEAFF. CDR3 DNA sequence: TGTGCCAGCAGCTGGGGACCGGGAGTCGGCACTGAAGCTTTCTTT.

This chain links TRBV11-2 with TRBJ2-1; tentative D call: TRBD2 (6 bases). V was trimmed by 2 bases and J by 6 bases, leaving 14 bases between them. Germline V gene sequence: CDR1 SGHAT, CDR2 FQNNGV. The CDR3 loop spans 15 amino acids. In DNA, the CDR3 is TGTGCCAGCAGCTTATCGGGAGCCGACGGCAATGAGCAGTTCTTC. This encodes CASSLSGADGNEQFF.

V usage is TRBV29-1 and J usage is TRBJ2-3; 10 nucleotides agree with TRBD1. Germline-derived CDR1 and CDR2 are SQVTM and ANQGSEA. Trimming removed 4 bases from V and 10 bases from J; junction bases left unmatched: 11. This CDR3 spans 14 amino acids. In DNA form, the CDR3 reads TGCAGCGTTGGAAGGGGACAGGGGCCTATGGCGCAGTATTTT. This codes for CSVGRGQGPMAQYF.

This chain connects TRBV2 to TRBJ2-1; 8 nucleotides match TRBD2. Per germline, CDR1 SNHLY and CDR2 FYNNEI. The CDR3 is made up of 16 amino acids. J lost 3 bases, V lost 4 bases, and 8 bases had no gene match. CDR3 loop: CASSAMGRGVYNEQFF. CDR3 coding DNA: TGTGCCAGCAGTGCCATGGGGCGGGGGGTCTACAATGAGCAGTTCTTC. Full variable domain (rest looked up from reference TRBV2 and TRBJ2-1): EPEVTQTPSHQVTQMGQEVILRCVPISNHLYFYWYRQILGQKVEFLVSFYNNEISEKSEIFDDQFSVERPDGSNFTLKIRSTKLEDSAMYFCASSAMGRGVYNEQFFGPGTRLTVL.

The J gene is TRBJ1-2, the V gene TRBV11-2, with D hard to call. CDR3 length: 13 amino acids. The V and J ends lost 5 bases and 4 bases respectively, with 11 bases between them. CDR1 is SGHAT, CDR2 FQNNGV, per germline. The CDR3 protein is CASSPGRVYGYTF. The CDR3 bases are TGTGCCAGCAGCCCCGGTCGGGTCTATGGCTACACCTTC.

This sequence joins TRBV11-1 and TRBJ1-1; a weak D match, TRBD1 (6 bases). The germline gives CDR1 SGHAT, CDR2 FQDESV (reference sequence). The CDR3 runs to 14 residues. V lost 5 bases, J lost 5 bases, and 15 bases lay in between. The CDR3 is CASSNQGMRTEAFF. CDR3 DNA: TGTGCCAGCAGCAACCAGGGGATGCGGACTGAAGCTTTCTTT. Full variable domain (outside the CDR3, taken from reference TRBV11-1 and TRBJ1-1): EAEVAQSPRYKITEKSQAVAFWCDPISGHATLYWYRQILGQGPELLVQFQDESVVDDSQLPKDRFSAERLKGVDSTLKIQPAELGDSAMYLCASSNQGMRTEAFFGQGTRLTVV.

The chain combines TRBV18 with TRBJ2-5; 11 bases map to TRBD2. After removal of 5 bases from V and 4 bases from J, the junction contained 6 bases not matched to a gene. This CDR3 contains 15 residues. Germline V gene sequence: CDR1 KGHSH, CDR2 LQKENI. The CDR3 loop reads CASSALAGGGETQYF. As DNA, the CDR3 is TGTGCCAGCTCAGCCCTAGCGGGGGGCGGAGAGACCCAGTACTTC.

The chain joins TRBV18 to TRBJ2-5; TRBD1 matches at 7 bases. Germline V CDR1 and CDR2: KGHSH, LQKENI. There are 15 residues in the CDR3. Germline trimming cut 1 base from V and 2 bases from J; bases unmatched to any gene: 4. CDR3: CASSPRDSQQETQYF. The CDR3 nucleotides are TGTGCCAGCTCACCACGGGACAGCCAACAAGAGACCCAGTACTTC.

On this clone itself: This sample includes further DNA sequences coding for the same CDR3. This chain uses TRBV28 with TRBJ1-2; D is ambiguous. This CDR3 has 13 residues. V lost 2 bases and J lost 2, with 6 bases in between. Germline assignment: CDR1 MDHEN and CDR2 SYDVKM. The CDR3 nucleotides are TGTGCCAGCAGTTTAGGGCAGAACTATGGCTACACCTTC. The encoded protein is CASSLGQNYGYTF.

This clone appeared a single time. CDR3 protein: CASSHSGDQYF. The CDR3 DNA sequence: TGTGCCAGCAGCCATAGCGGGGACCAGTACTTC. The V and J genes are TRBV12-3 or TRBV12-4 and TRBJ2-4, with 8 positions matching TRBD2. CDR3 length equals 11 residues. Germline trimming cut 6 bases from V and 13 bases from J; bases unmatched to any gene: 5.

This chain joins TRBV5-6 and TRBJ1-1; D possibly corresponds to TRBD1 (5 bases). Trimming left V 6 bases short and J 8 bases short, with 11 bases between. CDR1 is SGHDT, CDR2 YYEEEE, per germline. The CDR3 is 11 residues long. CDR3 loop: CASKNQGEAFF. CDR3 in DNA: TGTGCCAGCAAAAATCAGGGCGAAGCTTTCTTT.

This clone was seen just once. The chain combines TRBV28 with TRBJ1-1, with a tentative D call TRBD1 (5 bases). Trimming removed 8 bases from V and 2 bases from J, with 9 bases in between. CDR3 length equals 12 residues. Germline assignment: CDR1 MDHEN and CDR2 SYDVKM. For the CDR3, the DNA is TGTGCCAGCGAGGACACTAACACTGAAGCTTTCTTT. It codes for CASEDTNTEAFF.

This chain joins TRBV30 and TRBJ1-4; D not resolved. Germline CDR1 and CDR2: GTSNPN and SVGIG (reference sequence). This CDR3 comprises 14 residues. V was shortened by 2 bases and J by 8 bases, with 15 bases between the two germline ends. The chain's CDR3 is CAWSPPRREEKLFF. In nucleotides, the CDR3 is TGTGCCTGGAGTCCCCCCCGACGGGAGGAAAAACTGTTTTTT. Together with reference TRBV30 and TRBJ1-4, the CDR3 gives the full variable domain: SQTIHQWPATLVQPVGSPLSLECTVEGTSNPNLYWYRQAAGRGLQLLFYSVGIGQISSEVPQNLSASRPQDRQFILSSKKLLLSDSGFYLCAWSPPRREEKLFFGSGTQLSVL.